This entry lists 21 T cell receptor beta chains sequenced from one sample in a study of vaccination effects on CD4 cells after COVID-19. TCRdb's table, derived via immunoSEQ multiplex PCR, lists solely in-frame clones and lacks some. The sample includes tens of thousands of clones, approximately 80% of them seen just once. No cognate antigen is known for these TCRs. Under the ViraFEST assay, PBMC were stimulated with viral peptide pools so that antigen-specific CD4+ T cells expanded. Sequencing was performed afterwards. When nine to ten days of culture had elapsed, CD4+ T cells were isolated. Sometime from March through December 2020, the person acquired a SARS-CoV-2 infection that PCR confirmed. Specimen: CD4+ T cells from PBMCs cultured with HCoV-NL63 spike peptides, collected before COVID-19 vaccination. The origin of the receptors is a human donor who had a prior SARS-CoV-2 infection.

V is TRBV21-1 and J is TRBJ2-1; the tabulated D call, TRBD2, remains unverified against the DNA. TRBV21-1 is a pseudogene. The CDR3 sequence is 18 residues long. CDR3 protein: CASSKLAHRARVYNEQFF. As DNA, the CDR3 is TGTGCCAGCAGCAAATTGGCCCATCGGGCGAGGGTTTACAATGAGCAGTTCTTC.

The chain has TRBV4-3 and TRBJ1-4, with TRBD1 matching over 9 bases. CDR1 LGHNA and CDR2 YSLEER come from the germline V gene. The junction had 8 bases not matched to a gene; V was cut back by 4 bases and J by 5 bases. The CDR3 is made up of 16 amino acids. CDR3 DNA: TGCGCCAGCAGCCCTGGACAGGGGAGAGGGAATGAAAAACTGTTTTTT. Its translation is CASSPGQGRGNEKLFF.

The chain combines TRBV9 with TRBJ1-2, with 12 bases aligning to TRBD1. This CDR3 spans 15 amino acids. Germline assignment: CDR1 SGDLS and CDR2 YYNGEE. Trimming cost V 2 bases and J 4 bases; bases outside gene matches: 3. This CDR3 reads CASSVGTGGFYGYTF. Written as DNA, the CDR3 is TGTGCCAGCAGCGTGGGGACAGGGGGCTTCTATGGCTACACCTTC.

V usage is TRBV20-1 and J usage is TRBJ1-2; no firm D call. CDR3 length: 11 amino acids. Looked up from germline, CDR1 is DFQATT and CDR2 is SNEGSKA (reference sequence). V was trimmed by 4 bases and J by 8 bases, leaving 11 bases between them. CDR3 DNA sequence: TGCAGTGCTATTTGGAGGGAAGGCTACACCTTC. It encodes CSAIWREGYTF.

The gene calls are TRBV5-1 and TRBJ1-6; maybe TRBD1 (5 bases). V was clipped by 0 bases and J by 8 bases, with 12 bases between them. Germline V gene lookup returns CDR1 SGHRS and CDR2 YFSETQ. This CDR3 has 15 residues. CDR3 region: CASSLGGRGDSPLHF. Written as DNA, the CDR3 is TGCGCCAGCAGCTTGGGAGGGAGGGGAGATTCACCCCTCCACTTT.

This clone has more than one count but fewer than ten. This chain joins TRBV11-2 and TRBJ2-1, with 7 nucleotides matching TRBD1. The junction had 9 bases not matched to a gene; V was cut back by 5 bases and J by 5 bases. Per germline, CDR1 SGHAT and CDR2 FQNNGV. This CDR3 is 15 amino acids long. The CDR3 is CASSQRPGQNNEQFF. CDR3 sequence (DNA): TGTGCCAGCAGCCAAAGACCGGGACAGAACAATGAGCAGTTCTTC.

The CDR3 protein is CASSPDGGARYNEQFF. CDR3 coding DNA: TGCGCCAGCAGCCCCGATGGGGGAGCCCGGTACAATGAGCAGTTCTTC. V and J are TRBV5-1 and TRBJ2-1, with D tentatively TRBD1 or TRBD2 (5 bases each). The CDR3 loop spans 16 amino acids. Germline V gene lookup returns CDR1 SGHRS and CDR2 YFSETQ. V was shortened by 4 bases and J by 4 bases, with 18 bases between the two germline ends.

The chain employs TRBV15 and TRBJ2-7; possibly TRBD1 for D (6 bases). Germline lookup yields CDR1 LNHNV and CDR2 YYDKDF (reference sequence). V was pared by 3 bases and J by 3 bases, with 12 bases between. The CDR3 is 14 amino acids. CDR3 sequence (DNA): TGTGCCACCAGCAGGGAAAGGGGGAACTACGAGCAGTACTTC. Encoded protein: CATSRERGNYEQYF.

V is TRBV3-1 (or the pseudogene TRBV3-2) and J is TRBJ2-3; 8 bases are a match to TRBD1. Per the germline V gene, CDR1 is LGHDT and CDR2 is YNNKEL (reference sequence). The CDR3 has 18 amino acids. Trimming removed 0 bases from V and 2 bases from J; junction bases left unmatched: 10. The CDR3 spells CASSQDFSRTGTTDTQYF. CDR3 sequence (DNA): TGTGCCAGCAGCCAAGATTTTTCGAGGACAGGGACCACAGATACGCAGTATTTT.

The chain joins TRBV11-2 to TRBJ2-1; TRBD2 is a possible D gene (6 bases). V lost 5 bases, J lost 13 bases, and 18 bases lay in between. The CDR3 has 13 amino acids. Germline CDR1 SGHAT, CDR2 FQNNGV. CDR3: CASSALGTEDQFF. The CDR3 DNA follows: TGTGCCAGCAGCGCGCTCGGGACTGAGGATCAGTTCTTC. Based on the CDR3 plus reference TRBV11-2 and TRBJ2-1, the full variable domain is EAGVAQSPRYKIIEKRQSVAFWCNPISGHATLYWYQQILGQGPKLLIQFQNNGVVDDSQLPKDRFSAERLKGVDSTLKIQPAKLEDSAVYLCASSALGTEDQFFGPGTRLTVL.

The CDR3: CASTTTLADTQYF. CDR3 nucleotides: TGTGCCAGCACCACTACGTTGGCAGATACGCAGTATTTT. The V and J genes are TRBV12-3 or TRBV12-4 and TRBJ2-3, with D hard to call. V lost 7 bases, J lost 4 bases, and 12 bases lay in between. CDR3 length: 13 amino acids.

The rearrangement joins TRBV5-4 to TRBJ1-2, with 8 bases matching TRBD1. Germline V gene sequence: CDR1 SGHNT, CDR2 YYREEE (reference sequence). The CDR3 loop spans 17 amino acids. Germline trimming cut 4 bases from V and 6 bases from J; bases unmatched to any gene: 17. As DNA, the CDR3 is TGTGCCAGCAGCACCCGGACAGGGAGATTACGTGCGGATGGCTACACCTTC. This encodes CASSTRTGRLRADGYTF.

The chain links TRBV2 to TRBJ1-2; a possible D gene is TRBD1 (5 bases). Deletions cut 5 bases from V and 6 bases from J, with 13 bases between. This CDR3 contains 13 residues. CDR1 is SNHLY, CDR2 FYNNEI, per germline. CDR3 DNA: TGTGCCAGCAGTCAGGGTGTCCGTCATGGCTACACCTTC. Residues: CASSQGVRHGYTF.

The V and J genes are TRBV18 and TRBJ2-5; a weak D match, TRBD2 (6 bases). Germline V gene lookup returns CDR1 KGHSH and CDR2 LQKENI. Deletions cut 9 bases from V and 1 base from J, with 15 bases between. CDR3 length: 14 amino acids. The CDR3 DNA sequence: TGTGCCAGTTCCGTATCAGCGGGCCAAGAGACCCAGTACTTC. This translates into CASSVSAGQETQYF.

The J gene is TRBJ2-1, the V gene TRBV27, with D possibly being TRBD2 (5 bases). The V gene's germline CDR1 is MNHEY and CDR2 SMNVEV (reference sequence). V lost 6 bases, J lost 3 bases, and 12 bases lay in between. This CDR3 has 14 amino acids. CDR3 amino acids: CASRSLGNYNEQFF. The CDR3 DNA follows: TGTGCCAGCAGATCCCTCGGGAACTACAATGAGCAGTTCTTC.

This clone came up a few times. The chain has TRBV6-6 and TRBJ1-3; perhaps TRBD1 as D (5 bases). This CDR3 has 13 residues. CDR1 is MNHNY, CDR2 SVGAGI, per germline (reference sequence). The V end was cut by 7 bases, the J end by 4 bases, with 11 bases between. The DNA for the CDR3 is TGTGCCAGCAACTCAGGGTCAGGAAACACCATATATTTT. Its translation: CASNSGSGNTIYF.

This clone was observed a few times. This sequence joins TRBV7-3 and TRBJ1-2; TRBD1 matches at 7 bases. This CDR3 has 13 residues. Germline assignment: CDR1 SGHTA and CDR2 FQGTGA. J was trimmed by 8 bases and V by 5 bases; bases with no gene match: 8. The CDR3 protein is CASSPRQGNGYTF. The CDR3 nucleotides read TGTGCCAGCAGCCCCCGACAGGGTAACGGCTACACCTTC.

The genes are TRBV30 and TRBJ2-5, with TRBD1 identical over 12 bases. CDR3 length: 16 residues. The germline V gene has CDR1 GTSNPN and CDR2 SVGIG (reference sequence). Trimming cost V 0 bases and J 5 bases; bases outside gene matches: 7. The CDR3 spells CAWSVDGTGGWETQYF. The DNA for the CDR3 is TGTGCCTGGAGTGTGGATGGGACAGGGGGCTGGGAGACCCAGTACTTC.

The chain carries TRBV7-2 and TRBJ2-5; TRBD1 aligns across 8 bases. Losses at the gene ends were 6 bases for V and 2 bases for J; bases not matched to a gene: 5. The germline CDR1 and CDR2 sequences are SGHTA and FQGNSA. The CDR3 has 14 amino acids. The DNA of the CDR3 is TGTGCCAGCAGTCAACAGGGGGGTCAAGAGACCCAGTACTTC. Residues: CASSQQGGQETQYF.

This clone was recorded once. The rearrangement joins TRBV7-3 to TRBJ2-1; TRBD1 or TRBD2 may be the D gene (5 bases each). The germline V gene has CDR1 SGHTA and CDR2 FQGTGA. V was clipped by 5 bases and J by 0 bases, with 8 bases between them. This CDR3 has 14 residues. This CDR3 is CASSPGTSYNEQFF. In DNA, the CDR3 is TGTGCCAGCAGCCCGGGGACCTCCTACAATGAGCAGTTCTTC.

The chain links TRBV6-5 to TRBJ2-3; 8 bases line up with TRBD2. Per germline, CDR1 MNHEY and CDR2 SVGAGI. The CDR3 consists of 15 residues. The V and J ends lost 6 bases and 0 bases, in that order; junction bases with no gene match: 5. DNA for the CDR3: TGTGCCAGCAGGAATAGCGGGGCGAGCACAGATACGCAGTATTTT. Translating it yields CASRNSGASTDTQYF.